This T cell receptor (beta chain) was captured in a study of blood T cell repertoires in COVID-19. Study information: The samples span acute and convalescent COVID-19 from the United States, Italy and Spain. Sources were T cells, B-cell-depleted T cells, or PBMCs; the material itself was cDNA or gDNA.

CDR1 SGHVS and CDR2 FQNEAQ come from the germline V gene. V was pared by 4 bases and J by 0 bases, with 19 bases between. This CDR3 comprises 17 residues. As handled by the study authors: Scientists estimated how many nucleated cells there were by amplifying reference gene primers. Libraries were prepared by immunoSEQ multiplex PCR; TCRdb keeps only in-frame clonotypes and omits some of them. The V and J calls and the clone size are those of that table, but D and trimming were determined from the DNA. The table includes 55,000 to 75,000 clones, roughly 83% detected once. The sample taken for sequencing was peripheral blood. The sequence came from a man between 65 and 79 years old with acute or convalescent COVID-19. The chain carries TRBV7-8 and TRBJ2-7; maybe TRBD2 (6 bases). This chain's CDR3 is CASSSRLSSDHSYEQYF. The CDR3 nucleotides are TGTGCCAGCAGCTCCCGCTTATCTAGCGACCACTCCTACGAGCAGTACTTC.